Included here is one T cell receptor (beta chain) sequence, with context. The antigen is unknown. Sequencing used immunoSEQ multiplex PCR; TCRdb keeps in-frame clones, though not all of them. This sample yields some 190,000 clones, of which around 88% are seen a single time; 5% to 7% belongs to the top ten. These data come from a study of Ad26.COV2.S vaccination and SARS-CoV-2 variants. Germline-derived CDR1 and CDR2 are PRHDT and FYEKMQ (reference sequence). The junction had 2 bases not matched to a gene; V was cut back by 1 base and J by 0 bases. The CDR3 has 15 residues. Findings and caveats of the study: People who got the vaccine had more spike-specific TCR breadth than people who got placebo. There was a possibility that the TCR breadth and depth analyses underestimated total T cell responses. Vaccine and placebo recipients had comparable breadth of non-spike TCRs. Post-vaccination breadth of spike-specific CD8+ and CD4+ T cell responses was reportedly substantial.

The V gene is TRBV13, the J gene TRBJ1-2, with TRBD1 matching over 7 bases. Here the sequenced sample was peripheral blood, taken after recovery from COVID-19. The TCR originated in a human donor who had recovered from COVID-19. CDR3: CASSLDGTANYGYTF. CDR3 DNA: TGTGCCAGCAGCTTAGACGGGACAGCTAACTATGGCTACACCTTC.